A single TCR beta chain is shown here with its context. Its cognate antigen has yet to be identified. Base quality data are lacking; no much larger clone is found one base away. The sample's treatment or condition, from its label and the paper: live attenuated yellow fever vaccine strain. PBMCs were isolated from peripheral blood using a standard Ficoll-Paque protocol. CD4 and CD8 T-cell fractions were isolated with Dynabeads CD4 and CD8 positive selection kits. TriZol was used to extract RNA from bulk PBMCs, from CD4 and CD8 fractions, and from dextramer-positive and dextramer-negative fractions. CDR1 and CDR2, looked up from the germline V gene, are SGHTA and FQGNSA. Germline trimming: 2 bases from V, 3 bases from J; junction bases outside gene matches: 3. The CDR3, cysteine through phenylalanine, is 15 amino acids long. Only the CDR3 region is kept as DNA, spanning 45 bases read in frame from base 1.

This specimen belongs to a study of T cells after yellow fever vaccination (dated by TCRdb to the late 2010s). A note on the overall study: The SMART-Seq v4 Ultra Low Input RNA kit was used to prepare libraries from fractions with low cell numbers. Blood was drawn at multiple timepoints before and after primary and secondary immunization, with bulk PBMC replicates and cell subsets isolated. The cohort comprised two healthy male donors, one aged 18 to 30 and one aged 30 to 39 years. To track T-cell clones before and after primary and booster YFV17D yellow fever vaccination, bulk TCR alpha and beta repertoires were sequenced longitudinally.

Findings and caveats that apply to the study as a whole: Most clones expanded after primary vaccination were re-detected after the booster (approximately 96% of CD4 and about 88% of CD8), suggesting broad memory maintenance. Computational filtering was needed because FACS-sorted repertoires could contain abundant contaminating clonotypes from the bulk population. Because the study included only a couple of donors, the extent to which the findings can be generalized is limited. A small fraction of clonotypes appeared in both the CD4 and CD8 compartments, likely as a result of convergent recombination. The secondary T-cell response was weaker than the primary response but faster, peaking on day 5 instead of day 15.

Reads for this sample came from an Illumina NovaSeq 6000. Synthesis of TCR cDNA relied on 5'RACE template switching, a step that introduced a universal primer site along with unique molecular identifiers. Priming for cDNA synthesis came from both the TCR alpha and TCR beta constant segments. Library amplification used two PCR steps, and the second PCR step added sample barcodes and sequencing adapters. Libraries were sequenced on Illumina HiSeq 2500 (2x100 bp) or NovaSeq (2x150 bp). Processing in the source paper ran as follows. MIGEC was used to demultiplex reads and collapse the reads into UMI consensus sequences, and MiXCR was used for V(D)J alignment. Clonotypes responding to the vaccine were identified with edgeR on replicate PBMC samples, with the criteria of FDR below 0.01 and a log2 fold change above 5 up to day 15. Each bulk clonotype was labeled CD4 or CD8 based on which sequenced repertoire, CD4 or CD8, contained the clonotype at higher abundance. TCRdb's own reprocessing of the public reads used fastp at Q25 and MiXCR and kept productive beta chains. Rows with one shared CDR3 protein collapse into an entry with the most common genes and DNA. The V and J calls shown here were made by TCRdb, not taken from the authors' results. Counted in this sample were 300,000 to 400,000 distinct CDR3 sequences; around 10% of them appeared once. Under 4% of the sample is held by the ten biggest clonotypes.

The clonotype originates from a man aged 18 to 30 who received the YFV17D yellow fever vaccine. The sequence links TRBV7-2 to TRBJ2-3; a stretch of 9 junction bases matches TRBD2. Material: CD4+ T cells sorted from PBMCs, obtained 45 days after the yellow fever booster vaccination. The DNA is as follows: TGTGCCAGCAGCTTAAGCGGGGGGTGGACAGATACGCAGTATTTT. This codes for CASSLSGGWTDTQYF.